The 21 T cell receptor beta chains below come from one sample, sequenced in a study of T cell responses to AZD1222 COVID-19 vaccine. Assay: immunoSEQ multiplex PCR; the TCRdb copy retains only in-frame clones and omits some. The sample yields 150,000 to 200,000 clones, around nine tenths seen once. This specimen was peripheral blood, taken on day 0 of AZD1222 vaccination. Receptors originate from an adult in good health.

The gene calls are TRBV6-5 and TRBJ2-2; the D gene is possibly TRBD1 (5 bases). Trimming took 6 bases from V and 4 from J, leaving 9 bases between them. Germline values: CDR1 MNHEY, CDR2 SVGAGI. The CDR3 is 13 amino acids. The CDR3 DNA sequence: TGTGCCAGCAGGGGGCTGGGCACCGGGGAGCTGTTTTTT. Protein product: CASRGLGTGELFF.

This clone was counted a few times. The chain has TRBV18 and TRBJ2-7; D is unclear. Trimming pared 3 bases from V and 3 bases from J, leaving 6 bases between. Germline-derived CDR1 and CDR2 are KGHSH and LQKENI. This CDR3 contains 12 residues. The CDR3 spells CASSPNDYEQYF. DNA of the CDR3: TGTGCCAGCTCACCGAACGACTACGAGCAGTACTTC.

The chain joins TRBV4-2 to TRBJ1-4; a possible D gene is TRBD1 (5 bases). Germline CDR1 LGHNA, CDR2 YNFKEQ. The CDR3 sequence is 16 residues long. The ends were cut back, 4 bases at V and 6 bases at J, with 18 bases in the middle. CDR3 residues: CASSLASGTTYEKLFF. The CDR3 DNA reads TGTGCCAGCAGCCTAGCATCCGGGACCACCTATGAAAAACTGTTTTTT.

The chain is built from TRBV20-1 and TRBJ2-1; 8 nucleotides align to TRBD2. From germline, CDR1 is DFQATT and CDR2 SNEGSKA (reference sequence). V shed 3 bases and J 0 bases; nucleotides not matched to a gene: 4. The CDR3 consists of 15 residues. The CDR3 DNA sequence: TGCAGTGCTAGTCAACGGGGGGGCTCCTACAATGAGCAGTTCTTC. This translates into CSASQRGGSYNEQFF.

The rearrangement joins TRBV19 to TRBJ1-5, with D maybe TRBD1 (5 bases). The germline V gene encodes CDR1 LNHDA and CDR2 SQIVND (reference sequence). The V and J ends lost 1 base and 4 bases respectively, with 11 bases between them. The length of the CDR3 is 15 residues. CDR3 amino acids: CASSIGRVGNQPQHF. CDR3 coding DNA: TGTGCCAGTAGTATAGGCAGGGTAGGGAATCAGCCCCAGCATTTT.

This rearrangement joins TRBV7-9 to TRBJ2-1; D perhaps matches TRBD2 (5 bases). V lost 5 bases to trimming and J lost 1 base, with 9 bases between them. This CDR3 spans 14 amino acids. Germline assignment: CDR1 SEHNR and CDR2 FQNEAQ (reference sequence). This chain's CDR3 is CASSPGESYNEQFF. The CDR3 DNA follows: TGTGCCAGCAGCCCTGGGGAGTCCTACAATGAGCAGTTCTTC.

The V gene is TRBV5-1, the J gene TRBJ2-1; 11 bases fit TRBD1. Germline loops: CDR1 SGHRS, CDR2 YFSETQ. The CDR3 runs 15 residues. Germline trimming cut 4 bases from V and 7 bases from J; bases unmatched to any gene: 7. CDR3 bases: TGCGCCAGCAGCCAGGGACAGGGGGTAGGGAATGAGCAGTTCTTC. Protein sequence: CASSQGQGVGNEQFF.

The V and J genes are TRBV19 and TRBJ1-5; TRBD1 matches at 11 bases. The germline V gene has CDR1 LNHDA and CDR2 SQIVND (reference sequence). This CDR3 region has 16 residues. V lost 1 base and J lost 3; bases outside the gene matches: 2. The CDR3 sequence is CASSIGDRGYNQPQHF. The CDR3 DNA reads TGTGCCAGTAGTATAGGGGACAGGGGGTACAATCAGCCCCAGCATTTT.

As DNA, the CDR3 is TGCGCCAGCAGCCCTTTAGGTTCGAACACCGGGGAGCTGTTTTTT. Its protein is CASSPLGSNTGELFF. This chain connects TRBV4-3 to TRBJ2-2; D is uncertain. Trimming pared 4 bases from V and 0 bases from J, leaving 9 bases between. Germline assignment: CDR1 LGHNA and CDR2 YSLEER. This CDR3 has 15 residues.

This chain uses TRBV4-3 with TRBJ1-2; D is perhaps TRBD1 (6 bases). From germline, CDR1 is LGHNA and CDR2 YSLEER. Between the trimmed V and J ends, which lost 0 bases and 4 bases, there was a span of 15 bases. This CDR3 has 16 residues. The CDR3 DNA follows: TGCGCCAGCAGCCAAGATTTGAGGGGGTTCGGCTATGGCTACACCTTC. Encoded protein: CASSQDLRGFGYGYTF.

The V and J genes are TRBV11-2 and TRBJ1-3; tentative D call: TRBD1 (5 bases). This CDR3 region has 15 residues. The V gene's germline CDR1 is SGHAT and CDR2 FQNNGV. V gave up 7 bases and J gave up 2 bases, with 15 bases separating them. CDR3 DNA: TGTGCCAGCACACTTACGGGGGGGACTGGAAACACCATATATTTT. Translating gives CASTLTGGTGNTIYF. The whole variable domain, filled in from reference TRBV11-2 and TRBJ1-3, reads EAGVAQSPRYKIIEKRQSVAFWCNPISGHATLYWYQQILGQGPKLLIQFQNNGVVDDSQLPKDRFSAERLKGVDSTLKIQPAKLEDSAVYLCASTLTGGTGNTIYFGEGSWLTVV.

CDR3 sequence reads: CASSQGAGASGNTIYF. The CDR3, as DNA: TGTGCCAGCAGTCAGGGTGCGGGGGCCTCTGGAAACACCATATATTTT. V usage is TRBV4-2 and J usage is TRBJ1-3; tentative D call: TRBD1 (6 bases). The CDR3 runs 16 residues. Trimming stripped 6 bases from V and 0 bases from J, with 15 bases between. Germline CDR1 is LGHNA and CDR2 is YNFKEQ.

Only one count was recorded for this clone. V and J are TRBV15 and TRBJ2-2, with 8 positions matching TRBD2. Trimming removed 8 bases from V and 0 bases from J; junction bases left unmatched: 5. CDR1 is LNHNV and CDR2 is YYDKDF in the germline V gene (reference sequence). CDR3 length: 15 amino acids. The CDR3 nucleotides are TGTGCCACCGGGGCGGGGGGTACGAACACCGGGGAGCTGTTTTTT. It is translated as CATGAGGTNTGELFF.

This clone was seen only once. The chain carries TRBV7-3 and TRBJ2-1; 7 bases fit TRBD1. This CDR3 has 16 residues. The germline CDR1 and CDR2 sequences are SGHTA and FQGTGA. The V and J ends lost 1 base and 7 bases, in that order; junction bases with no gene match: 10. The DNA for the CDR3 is TGTGCCAGCAGCTTAAGGCAGGGGGTCACGGGGAATGAGCAGTTCTTC. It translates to CASSLRQGVTGNEQFF.

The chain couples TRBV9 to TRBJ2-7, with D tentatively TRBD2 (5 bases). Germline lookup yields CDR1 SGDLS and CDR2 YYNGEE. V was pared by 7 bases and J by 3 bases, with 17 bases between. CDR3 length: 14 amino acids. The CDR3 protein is CASSRSGVVYEQYF. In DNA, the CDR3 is TGTGCCAGCTCCCGGAGCGGTGTGGTCTACGAGCAGTACTTC.

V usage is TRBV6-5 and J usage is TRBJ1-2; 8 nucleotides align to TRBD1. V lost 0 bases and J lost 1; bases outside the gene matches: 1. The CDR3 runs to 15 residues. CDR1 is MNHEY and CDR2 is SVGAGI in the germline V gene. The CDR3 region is CASSYSGQGNYGYTF. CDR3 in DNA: TGTGCCAGCAGTTACTCAGGACAGGGTAACTATGGCTACACCTTC.

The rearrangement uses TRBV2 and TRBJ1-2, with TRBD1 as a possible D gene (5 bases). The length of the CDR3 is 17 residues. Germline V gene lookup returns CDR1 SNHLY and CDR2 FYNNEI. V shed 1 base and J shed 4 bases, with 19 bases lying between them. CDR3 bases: TGTGCCAGCAGTGAAGGCTCTGGGGCAGTTACTCTCTATGGCTACACCTTC. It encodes CASSEGSGAVTLYGYTF.

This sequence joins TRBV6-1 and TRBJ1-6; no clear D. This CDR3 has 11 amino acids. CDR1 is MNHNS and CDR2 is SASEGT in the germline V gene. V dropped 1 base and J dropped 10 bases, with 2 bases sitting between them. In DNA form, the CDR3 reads TGTGCCAGCAGTGAAGAGTCACCCCTCCACTTT. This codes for CASSEESPLHF.

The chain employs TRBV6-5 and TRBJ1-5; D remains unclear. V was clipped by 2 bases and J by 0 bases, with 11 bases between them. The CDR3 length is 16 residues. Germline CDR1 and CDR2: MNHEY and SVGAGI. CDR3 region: CASSYLAGYSNQPQHF. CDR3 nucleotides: TGTGCCAGCAGTTACCTTGCAGGCTATAGCAATCAGCCCCAGCATTTT.

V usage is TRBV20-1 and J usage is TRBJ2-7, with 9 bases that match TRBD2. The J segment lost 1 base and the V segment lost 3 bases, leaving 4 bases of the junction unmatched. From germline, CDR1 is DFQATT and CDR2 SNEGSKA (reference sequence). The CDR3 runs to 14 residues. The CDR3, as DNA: TGCAGTGCTAGTAACAGCGGGGGGTCCTACGAGCAGTACTTC. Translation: CSASNSGGSYEQYF.

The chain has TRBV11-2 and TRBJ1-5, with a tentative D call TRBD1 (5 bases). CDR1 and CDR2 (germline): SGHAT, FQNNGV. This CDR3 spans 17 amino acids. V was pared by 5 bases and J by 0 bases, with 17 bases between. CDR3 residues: CASSNGGEAYSNQPQHF. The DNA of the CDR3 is TGTGCCAGCAGCAACGGGGGAGAGGCTTATAGCAATCAGCCCCAGCATTTT.